This passage covers 17 T cell receptor beta chains from one sample sequenced in a study of blood T cell repertoires in COVID-19. Some clones are missing from TCRdb's copy, which holds only in-frame ones; the method was immunoSEQ multiplex PCR. The sample shows about 90,000 clones, roughly 90% of them seen only once. The material sequenced was peripheral blood. Receptor source: an elderly man with active or convalescent COVID-19.

This clone was picked up one time. The rearrangement uses TRBV6-2 or TRBV6-3 and TRBJ2-7, with TRBD2 matching 13 bases. Germline trimming cut 5 bases from V and 3 bases from J; bases unmatched to any gene: 7. The CDR3 totals 16 residues. Germline CDR1 is MNHEY and CDR2 is SVGEGT. The DNA for the CDR3 is TGTGCCAGCAGTACCAAACGGACTAGCGGGAGCTACGAGCAGTACTTC. Protein sequence: CASSTKRTSGSYEQYF.

This clone was counted only a few times. The chain recombines TRBV10-3 with TRBJ1-2, with D unclear. Trimming cost V 0 bases and J 8 bases, with 16 bases left between them. The length of the CDR3 is 15 residues. CDR1 ENHRY and CDR2 SYGVKD come from the germline V gene. The CDR3 here is CAISESYAPVGGYTF. As DNA, the CDR3 is TGTGCCATCAGTGAGTCATACGCCCCTGTGGGCGGCTACACCTTC.

DNA of the CDR3: TGTGCCAGCAGTGAAGGGCTAGCCAAAAACATTCAGTACTTC. This gives the protein CASSEGLAKNIQYF. The chain links TRBV6-1 to TRBJ2-4; D gene unclear. Germline V gene sequence: CDR1 MNHNS, CDR2 SASEGT. Trimming took off 1 base at V and 0 bases at J, with 4 bases between the two ends. CDR3 length: 14 residues.

The chain uses TRBV5-8 and TRBJ2-3, with 8 bases identical to TRBD1. The germline gives CDR1 SGHTS, CDR2 YDEGEE. With 5 bases clipped from V and 3 bases from J, the junction kept 5 bases outside the gene matches. The CDR3 is 14 residues long. The CDR3 loop reads CASSSGGRTDTQYF. In DNA, the CDR3 is TGTGCCAGCAGTTCAGGGGGCCGAACAGATACGCAGTATTTT.

This clone was recorded a few times. This chain joins TRBV6-4 and TRBJ2-7, with D perhaps TRBD1 (5 bases). This CDR3 spans 13 amino acids. V dropped 7 bases and J dropped 4 bases, with 14 bases sitting between them. The germline V gene has CDR1 MRHNA and CDR2 SNTAGT. DNA of the CDR3: TGTGCCAGCAATAGGCAGGGTGAATACGAGCAGTACTTC. Translation gives CASNRQGEYEQYF.

J is TRBJ1-4 and V is TRBV15; D ambiguous. This CDR3 has 16 amino acids. V was shortened by 1 base and J by 0 bases, with 9 bases between the two germline ends. Germline V gene data show CDR1 as LNHNV and CDR2 as YYDKDF (reference sequence). The CDR3 bases are TGTGCCACCAGCAGAGGGCAGATCGCAACTAATGAAAAACTGTTTTTT. This codes for CATSRGQIATNEKLFF.

The chain employs TRBV19 and TRBJ1-1; a weak D match, TRBD1 (5 bases). Trimming took off 6 bases at V and 1 base at J, with 12 bases between the two ends. Looked up from germline, CDR1 is LNHDA and CDR2 is SQIVND (reference sequence). CDR3 length: 14 residues. CDR3 DNA: TGTGCCAGTAGGGGGGGGACCACGAACACTGAAGCTTTCTTT. Encoded protein: CASRGGTTNTEAFF.

The J gene is TRBJ2-7, the V gene TRBV11-1; D possibly corresponds to TRBD2 (6 bases). CDR3 length equals 14 residues. Trimming left V 4 bases short and J 3 bases short, with 13 bases between. The germline gives CDR1 SGHAT, CDR2 FQDESV (reference sequence). CDR3 residues: CASSYGTGYYEQYF. CDR3 in DNA: TGTGCCAGCAGCTATGGGACTGGATACTACGAGCAGTACTTC.

This chain connects TRBV7-2 to TRBJ2-5; TRBD2 agrees at 8 bases. The CDR3 covers 14 residues. Trimming cost V 5 bases and J 5 bases; bases outside gene matches: 7. The V gene's germline CDR1 is SGHTA and CDR2 FQGNSA. As DNA, the CDR3 is TGTGCCAGCAGCCCGCCCGGGACTAGTGAGACCCAGTACTTC. Residues: CASSPPGTSETQYF.

The genes are TRBV3-1 (or the pseudogene TRBV3-2) and TRBJ1-2, with 8 bases matching TRBD1. The CDR3 spans 15 residues. The trim removed 3 bases at V and 3 bases at J, leaving 6 bases unmatched. The germline V gene encodes CDR1 LGHDT and CDR2 YNNKEL (reference sequence). The CDR3 nucleotides are TGTGCCAGCAGCCAGACCGGGACAGGATACTATGGCTACACCTTC. It specifies CASSQTGTGYYGYTF.

The V call is TRBV7-6, the J call TRBJ2-1; D may be TRBD2 (6 bases). The CDR3 is made up of 15 amino acids. The germline V gene encodes CDR1 SGHVS and CDR2 FNYEAQ. V gave up 1 base and J gave up 1 base, with 8 bases separating them. This chain's CDR3 is CASSLGAGSYNEQFF. CDR3 in DNA: TGTGCCAGCAGCTTAGGTGCGGGATCCTACAATGAGCAGTTCTTC.

This clone was detected once. The V call is TRBV28, the J call TRBJ1-1; D not certain. The CDR3 sequence is 11 residues long. Germline CDR1 and CDR2: MDHEN and SYDVKM. V was cut by 9 bases and J by 1 base, with 6 bases left in between. This CDR3 is CASTENTEAFF. Written as DNA, the CDR3 is TGTGCCAGTACAGAGAACACTGAAGCTTTCTTT.

J is TRBJ1-2 and V is TRBV24-1; 10 bases agree with TRBD1. CDR1 and CDR2 (germline): KGHDR, SFDVKD. The CDR3 consists of 16 residues. J lost 6 bases, V lost 4 bases, and 10 bases had no gene match. CDR3 nucleotide sequence: TGTGCCACCAGTGACTCCGGGACAGGGGCGTATAATGGCTACACCTTC. This gives the protein CATSDSGTGAYNGYTF.

The chain uses TRBV18 and TRBJ2-1; 8 nucleotides align to TRBD2. This CDR3 region has 16 residues. The germline V gene has CDR1 KGHSH and CDR2 LQKENI. With V trimmed by 3 bases and J by 9 bases, 13 bases remained unmatched. This CDR3 reads CASSPQGLTGGFEQFF. CDR3 nucleotides: TGTGCCAGCTCACCCCAGGGACTAACGGGAGGGTTTGAGCAGTTCTTC.

The J gene is TRBJ1-2, the V gene TRBV7-9, with unresolved D. Germline lookup yields CDR1 SEHNR and CDR2 FQNEAQ (reference sequence). V was cut by 4 bases and J by 3 bases, with 9 bases left in between. The CDR3 covers 13 residues. CDR3 bases: TGTGCCAGCAGCTCCTCCGGAGACTATGGCTACACCTTC. This gives the protein CASSSSGDYGYTF.

V is TRBV18 and J is TRBJ1-3; D remains ambiguous. The CDR3 totals 16 residues. Germline assignment: CDR1 KGHSH and CDR2 LQKENI. V lost 3 bases and J 0 bases, leaving 12 bases between the germline ends. CDR3 coding DNA: TGTGCCAGCTCACCCCTGGAGCTTCGCTCTGGAAACACCATATATTTT. This gives the protein CASSPLELRSGNTIYF.

This clone was found a few times. The gene calls are TRBV18 and TRBJ1-1; 7 bases are shared with TRBD1. The germline CDR1 and CDR2 sequences are KGHSH and LQKENI. The CDR3 spans 14 residues. Unmatched junction bases numbered 4, after V lost 2 bases and J lost 4 bases. Written as DNA, the CDR3 is TGTGCCAGCTCACCAAGACAGGGACCCACTGAAGCTTTCTTT. Protein: CASSPRQGPTEAFF.